This T cell receptor (beta chain) comes out of a study of regulatory T cells in long-lasting Graves disease. Regarding the study as a whole: Accuracy may have suffered from the small sample size. Newly diagnosed patients had higher TCR diversity than persistent Graves' patients did.

Investigators prepared the TCR beta libraries by applying iRepertoire HTBI primers and Arm-PCR of CDR3 regions. In TCRdb, the multiplex PCR reads were re-called with MiXCR into one record per CDR3 protein. The sample holds about 420,000 distinct CDR3 sequences; approximately 16% are singletons and the top ten take about 23%. The V gene end was trimmed by 1 base and the J gene end by 1 base; junction bases not matched to a gene: 13. The CDR3 is 19 residues long. Per the germline V gene, CDR1 is SEHNR and CDR2 is FQNEAQ (reference sequence). This clonotype was seen repeatedly, ten times or more. Its cognate antigen is unknown. Time point denoted: newly diagnosed GD, antithyroid drugs for less than 3 months. TCR sequences were obtained from RNA taken from PBMCs. The sample was also reused in another study, on T cells in Graves' hyperthyroidism and ophthalmopathy. From that study: The TCR CDR3 first-round RT-PCR relied on the HTBI primer set. Blood shared most expanded thyroid clonotypes above 0.001.

The source of this sequence is a woman younger than 30 with Graves disease. The sequencing used peripheral blood mononuclear cells (PBMCs), collected at new diagnosis, from a patient treated with antithyroid drugs. The chain couples TRBV7-9 to TRBJ1-5, with 7 bases fitting TRBD1. The CDR3 nucleotides are TGTGCCAGCAGCTTAGTACCGTTGACAGGGAAAAGAAGCAATCAGCCCCAGCATTTT. Protein product: CASSLVPLTGKRSNQPQHF.